Listed below are T cell receptor beta chains from one sample, sequenced in a study of shared clonotypes between healthy human individuals. Clones were sequenced by immunoSEQ multiplex PCR, and TCRdb holds only the in-frame ones, with some missing. The sample has about 1.1 million clones, roughly 74% seen once; the top ten hold around 0.47%. The sequencing input was memory CD4+ T cells from PBMCs. Source of these receptors: a man between 18 and 29 years old in good health. Some clones in this sample may be carry-over from other donors' samples. The CDR3 runs from the conserved cysteine through the conserved F or W. D genes are given only for firm matches. Expanded clones get a size class; other rows say once, few or many, or leave the size out.

J gene | CDR3 length | D gene | clone size | V gene | CDR3 DNA | CDR3 protein
TRBJ2-3 | 14 | TRBD2 | . | TRBV6-1 | TGTGCCAGCAGTGAAGGACTAGCGGGAGATACGCAGTATTTT | CASSEGLAGDTQYF
TRBJ1-1 | 15 | TRBD1 | . | TRBV5-1 | TGCGCCAGCAGCTCCCTACAGGGGGCACGCACTGAAGCTTTCTTT | CASSSLQGARTEAFF
TRBJ2-7 | 13 | . | . | TRBV18 | TGTGCCAGCTCACCAGATACAGGCTACGAGCAGTACTTC | CASSPDTGYEQYF
TRBJ2-5 | 17 | . | few | TRBV28 | TGTGCCAGCAGACGGCCCGTAGGGGGAGGTGGTGGGGAGACCCAGTACTTC | CASRRPVGGGGGETQYF
TRBJ1-5 | 16 | . | few | TRBV5-1 | TGCGCCAGCAGCCCCAACGGGGGCTATAGCAATCAGCCCCAGCATTTT | CASSPNGGYSNQPQHF
TRBJ2-7 | 11 | . | . | TRBV20-1 | TGCAGTGCTAGGGTTCCCTACGAGCAGTACTTC | CSARVPYEQYF
TRBJ2-1 | 11 | . | . | TRBV20-1 | TGCAGTGCTCATGAAACCCATGAGCAGTTCTTC | CSAHETHEQFF
TRBJ2-7 | 13 | TRBD2 | few | TRBV13 | TGTGCCAGCAGCTCCGTCCCCGGGGGGGAGCAGTACTTC | CASSSVPGGEQYF
TRBJ2-2 | 16 | TRBD2 | . | TRBV5-1 | TGCGCCAGCAGCTTGACTAGCGGGAACGTAGCCGGGGAGCTGTTTTTT | CASSLTSGNVAGELFF
TRBJ2-6 | 16 | . | . | TRBV5-1 | TGCGCCAGCAGCTTGGCCGTTTTCTCTGGGGCCAACGTCCTGACTTTC | CASSLAVFSGANVLTF
TRBJ1-1 | 13 | . | . | TRBV28 | TGTGCCAGCAGTTTAGATACATACGACGAAGCTTTCTTT | CASSLDTYDEAFF
TRBJ2-3 | 16 | . | . | TRBV5-6 | TGTGCCAGCAGACAACGAGGTCGGCAGGGCACAGATACGCAGTATTTT | CASRQRGRQGTDTQYF
TRBJ1-5 | 15 | . | . | TRBV15 | TGTGCCACCAGCAGAGATGGAAAAGATAATCAGCCCCAGCATTTT | CATSRDGKDNQPQHF
TRBJ2-7 | 14 | . | . | TRBV6-1 | TGTGCCAGTCTACGGGACACGGAGGCGGTGGCGCAGTACTTC | CASLRDTEAVAQYF
TRBJ1-5 | 13 | . | . | TRBV27 | TGTGCCAGCAGACGGGGCGTCGGTCAGCCCCAGCATTTT | CASRRGVGQPQHF
TRBJ2-7 | 14 | . | . | TRBV9 | TGTGCCAGCAGCGTAGGCCCAGCAGACTACGAGCAGTACTTC | CASSVGPADYEQYF
TRBJ1-1 | 14 | . | . | TRBV28 | TGTGCCAGCAAGCCGGGACACTTGAACACTGAAGCTTTCTTT | CASKPGHLNTEAFF
TRBJ2-3 | 17 | TRBD2 | . | TRBV28 | TGTGCCAGCAGTTTTTTTCAAGCGGGAGGGTTGACAGATACGCAGTATTTT | CASSFFQAGGLTDTQYF
TRBJ2-7 | 11 | . | few | TRBV7-9 | TGTGCCAGCAGCCCTATCTACGAGCAGTACTTC | CASSPIYEQYF
TRBJ1-1 | 11 | . | . | TRBV7-2 | TGTGCCAGCAGCTTTAGGGTAGAAGCTTTCTTT | CASSFRVEAFF
TRBJ2-1 | 16 | . | . | TRBV6-1 | TGTGCCAGCAGTGCCCTGGACAGCGGGTCCTACAATGAGCAGTTCTTC | CASSALDSGSYNEQFF
TRBJ2-5 | 11 | . | . | TRBV20-1 | TGCAGTGCTAGAGTTAGAGAGACCCAGTACTTC | CSARVRETQYF
TRBJ2-7 | 12 | . | . | TRBV6-5 | TGTGCCAGCACCGCCTCGGGCGGGTTGGAGTACTTC | CASTASGGLEYF
TRBJ2-7 | 14 | . | . | TRBV6-1 | TGTGCCAGCAGTGATGTGCCTTCTACCTACGAGCAGTACTTC | CASSDVPSTYEQYF
TRBJ2-1 | 16 | . | . | TRBV29-1 | TGCAGCGTGGAGGCCCTGCGGGATTTGGCCTACAATGAGCAGTTCTTC | CSVEALRDLAYNEQFF
TRBJ2-7 | 14 | TRBD1 | . | TRBV2 | TGTGCCAGCAGCCGGGACAGGAACTCCTACGAGCAGTACTTC | CASSRDRNSYEQYF
TRBJ2-7 | 15 | . | . | TRBV4-1 | TGCGCCAGCAGCCAAGAACTCATCCGTTCCTACGAGCAGTACTTC | CASSQELIRSYEQYF
TRBJ2-7 | 13 | . | . | TRBV5-4 | TGTGCCAGCAGCTTGGTCGGTGGGAGCGAGCAGTACTTC | CASSLVGGSEQYF
TRBJ1-4 | 13 | . | . | TRBV4-1 | TGCGCCAGCAGCCAAGGGAGGGGGGAAAAACTGTTTTTT | CASSQGRGEKLFF
TRBJ2-1 | 15 | . | . | TRBV18 | TGTGCCAGCTCCGCAGACCAGCGCGGTCTGGGTGAGCAGTTCTTC | CASSADQRGLGEQFF
TRBJ2-7 | 15 | . | . | TRBV21-1 | TGTGCCAGCAGCAAAGTGGGACAGGATAGCTACGAGCAGTACTTC | CASSKVGQDSYEQYF
TRBJ1-2 | 12 | TRBD1 | . | TRBV29-1 | TGCAGCGTTGAGGGACAGGGTTACGGCTACACCTTC | CSVEGQGYGYTF
TRBJ1-6 | 15 | TRBD1 | . | TRBV10-3 | TGTGCCATCAGTGATTACGGGACAGGGGAATCACCCCTCCACTTT | CAISDYGTGESPLHF
TRBJ2-1 | 14 | . | few | TRBV5-1 | TGCGCCAGCAGCACCGAAACGTCCGGGGGTCGGGAGTTCTTC | CASSTETSGGREFF
TRBJ1-3 | 16 | . | . | TRBV7-2 | TGTGCCAGCAGCGCCTCCAGGGGAAAGTCTGGAAACACCATATATTTT | CASSASRGKSGNTIYF